This T cell receptor beta chain was sequenced in a study of T-cell memory formation after mild COVID-19. About the study: Most TCR clusters belonged to a single donor. Study outcomes and limitations: There were some responding clones in pre-infection memory, which suggested that cross-reactive memory had joined.

With respect to this clonotype: The target antigen is unknown.

Each CDR3 protein gets one entry after TCRdb re-called the 5' RACE reads with MiXCR. Of approximately 450,000 distinct CDR3 sequences in the sample, roughly 20% were seen once. In germline, CDR1 is SGDLS, CDR2 YYNGEE. The length of the CDR3 is 12 residues. J was trimmed by 14 bases and V by 4 bases; bases with no gene match: 7. Sequencing input: PBMCs or a T cell subset sorted from them (not recorded which). The chain carries TRBV9 and TRBJ2-3, with 10 positions matching TRBD2. This TCR was sampled from an adult woman who had mild COVID-19 (a few samples of this study predate the infection). Cell type and time point are not known. The CDR3, as DNA: TGTGCCAGCAGCCCCATAGCGGGGGGCTGGTATTTT. Encoded protein: CASSPIAGGWYF.